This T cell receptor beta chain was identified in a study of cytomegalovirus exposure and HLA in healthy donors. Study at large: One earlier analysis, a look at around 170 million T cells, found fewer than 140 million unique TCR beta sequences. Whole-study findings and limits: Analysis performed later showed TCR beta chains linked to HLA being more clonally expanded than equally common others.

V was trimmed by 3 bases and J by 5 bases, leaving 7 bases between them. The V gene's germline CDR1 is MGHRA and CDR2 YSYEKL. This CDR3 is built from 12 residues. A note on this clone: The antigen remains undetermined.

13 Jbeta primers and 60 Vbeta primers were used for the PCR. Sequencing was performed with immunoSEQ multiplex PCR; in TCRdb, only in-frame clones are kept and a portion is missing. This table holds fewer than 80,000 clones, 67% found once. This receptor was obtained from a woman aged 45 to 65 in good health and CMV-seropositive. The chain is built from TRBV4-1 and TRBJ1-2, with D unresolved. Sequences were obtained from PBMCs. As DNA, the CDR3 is TGCGCCAGCAGCCAGGACTTATATGGCTACACCTTC. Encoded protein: CASSQDLYGYTF.